This passage covers 4 T cell receptor beta chains from one sample sequenced in a study of blood T cell repertoires in COVID-19. Measured with immunoSEQ multiplex PCR; TCRdb has only the in-frame clones, and not every one. This table holds roughly 300,000 clones, about four fifths found once. The source material was peripheral blood. All receptors come from a human donor with COVID-19, enrolled during active disease. The donor label of this sample is uncertain.

The V and J genes are TRBV5-6 and TRBJ2-3; 7 bases align to TRBD2. V gave up 2 bases and J gave up 1 base; unmatched junction bases: 7. This CDR3 is 16 amino acids long. Per the germline V gene, CDR1 is SGHDT and CDR2 is YYEEEE. The CDR3 here is CASSFRREWGTDTQYF. The CDR3 bases are TGTGCCAGCAGCTTTAGGCGGGAGTGGGGCACAGATACGCAGTATTTT.

The chain links TRBV2 to TRBJ2-3; TRBD2 aligns across 10 bases. This CDR3 has 16 amino acids. CDR1 is SNHLY, CDR2 FYNNEI, per germline. The J segment lost 3 bases and the V segment lost 1 base, leaving 4 bases of the junction unmatched. CDR3 bases: TGTGCCAGCAGTGAAGGGGCAGCGGGAGGGACAGATACGCAGTATTTT. This sequence encodes CASSEGAAGGTDTQYF.

The chain has TRBV5-5 and TRBJ1-4; a possible D gene is TRBD1 (6 bases). The V end was cut by 4 bases, the J end by 4 bases, with 14 bases between. This CDR3 region has 15 residues. Looked up from germline, CDR1 is SGHKS and CDR2 is YYEKEE (reference sequence). The CDR3 sequence: CASSLQGGVNEKLFF. For the CDR3, the DNA is TGTGCCAGCAGCCTTCAAGGGGGGGTTAATGAAAAACTGTTTTTT.

V usage is TRBV2 and J usage is TRBJ2-1; 9 positions agree with TRBD1. After removal of 8 bases from V and 9 bases from J, the junction contained 8 bases not matched to a gene. This CDR3 has 13 amino acids. Germline V gene sequence: CDR1 SNHLY, CDR2 FYNNEI. The CDR3, as DNA: TGTGCCAGCTTCCGGGACAGGGCCGGTGAGCAGTTCTTC. It encodes CASFRDRAGEQFF.